The following is a T cell receptor beta chain sequence with its context. Antigen: not known. This record belongs to a study of cytomegalovirus exposure and HLA in healthy donors. The study's findings and limits: The classifier reportedly diagnosed cytomegalovirus status with high sensitivity and specificity.

This CDR3 is 16 amino acids long. Germline trimming cut 3 bases from V and 4 bases from J; bases unmatched to any gene: 8. In germline, CDR1 is LNHNV, CDR2 YYDKDF (reference sequence). Both 60 Vbeta primers and 13 Jbeta primers went into the PCR. Repertoires were generated with immunoSEQ multiplex PCR, while TCRdb's copy carries only in-frame clones and drops some. The sample has 60,000 or so clones, roughly 85% seen once. Sequences were obtained from PBMCs. The sequence was obtained from a female donor in good health and CMV-seronegative. The gene calls are TRBV15 and TRBJ2-2, with 7 bases aligning to TRBD1. The CDR3 here is CATSSDDRAGTGELFF. For the CDR3, the DNA is TGTGCCACCAGCAGTGACGACAGGGCGGGCACCGGGGAGCTGTTTTTT.